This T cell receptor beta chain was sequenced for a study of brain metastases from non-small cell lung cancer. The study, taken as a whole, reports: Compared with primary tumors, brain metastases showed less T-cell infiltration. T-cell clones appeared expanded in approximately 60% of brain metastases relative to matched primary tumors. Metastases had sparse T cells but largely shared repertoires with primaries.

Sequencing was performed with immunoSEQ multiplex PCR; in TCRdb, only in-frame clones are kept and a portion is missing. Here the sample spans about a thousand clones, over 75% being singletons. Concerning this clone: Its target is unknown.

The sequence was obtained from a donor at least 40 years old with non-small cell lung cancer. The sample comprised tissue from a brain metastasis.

The CDR3 nucleotides read TGTGCCTGGAGTGGGACAGCCTCCTATAATTCACCCCTCCACTTT. The encoded protein is CAWSGTASYNSPLHF. The rearrangement uses TRBV30 and TRBJ1-6, with D maybe TRBD1 (6 bases). This CDR3 region has 15 residues. Between the trimmed V and J ends, which lost 1 base and 0 bases, there was a span of 7 bases. The germline V gene has CDR1 GTSNPN and CDR2 SVGIG (reference sequence).